This T cell receptor beta chain comes out of a study of blood T cell repertoires in COVID-19. Study-level background: Acute-phase and convalescent COVID-19 samples originated in the United States, Italy and Spain. From T cells, B-cell-depleted T cells, or PBMCs came the material, which was cDNA or gDNA.

As processed by the authors: Amplification of reference gene primers was used by the study to estimate nucleated cell counts. The method was immunoSEQ multiplex PCR; TCRdb's version includes in-frame clones alone and lacks a portion of them. V and J calls and clone size are as listed in that table; D and trimming were resolved from the DNA. In the table there are about 140,000 clones, roughly four fifths of which are singletons. The length of the CDR3 is 19 residues. CDR1 is SGHVS, CDR2 FQNEAQ, per germline. With 5 bases clipped from V and 4 bases from J, the junction kept 18 bases outside the gene matches.

Material for sequencing was peripheral blood. The clonotype originates from an elderly woman with active or convalescent COVID-19. The V call is TRBV7-8, the J call TRBJ1-4; TRBD1 matches at 8 bases. CDR3 sequence reads: CASSKTRGPTQPINEKLFF. The CDR3 DNA reads TGTGCCAGCAGCAAGACCAGGGGGCCCACCCAGCCAATTAATGAAAAACTGTTTTTT. Supplemented by reference TRBV7-8 and TRBJ1-4, the full variable domain reads GAGVSQSPRYKVAKRGQDVALRCDPISGHVSLFWYQQALGQGPEFLTYFQNEAQLDKSGLPSDRFFAERPEGSVSTLKIQRTQQEDSAVYLCASSKTRGPTQPINEKLFFGSGTQLSVL.